Sequencing of this T cell receptor beta chain was carried out in a study of response to subunit inactivated influenza vaccine. There are many counts of this clonotype. What it binds is unknown. Trimming cost V 2 bases and J 5 bases; bases outside gene matches: 0. CDR3 length equals 11 residues. Germline V lookup: CDR1 SQVTM, CDR2 ANQGSEA. MiXCR was run by TCRdb on the RT-PCR reads, yielding one entry per CDR3 protein. The sample holds around 520,000 distinct CDR3 sequences, around 25% seen once. Findings and limits, study-wide: Each seasonal flu vaccination may recruit only limited new T cells, authors suggested.

This chain joins TRBV29-1 and TRBJ2-7, with 7 bases that match TRBD1. The TCR originated in a man between 45 and 60 years old who received an inactivated influenza vaccine. This specimen consisted of CD4+ T cells sorted from PBMCs, obtained more than 4 days after vaccination. CDR3 loop: CSVEQGDEQYF. The CDR3 DNA reads TGCAGCGTTGAACAGGGGGACGAGCAGTACTTC.